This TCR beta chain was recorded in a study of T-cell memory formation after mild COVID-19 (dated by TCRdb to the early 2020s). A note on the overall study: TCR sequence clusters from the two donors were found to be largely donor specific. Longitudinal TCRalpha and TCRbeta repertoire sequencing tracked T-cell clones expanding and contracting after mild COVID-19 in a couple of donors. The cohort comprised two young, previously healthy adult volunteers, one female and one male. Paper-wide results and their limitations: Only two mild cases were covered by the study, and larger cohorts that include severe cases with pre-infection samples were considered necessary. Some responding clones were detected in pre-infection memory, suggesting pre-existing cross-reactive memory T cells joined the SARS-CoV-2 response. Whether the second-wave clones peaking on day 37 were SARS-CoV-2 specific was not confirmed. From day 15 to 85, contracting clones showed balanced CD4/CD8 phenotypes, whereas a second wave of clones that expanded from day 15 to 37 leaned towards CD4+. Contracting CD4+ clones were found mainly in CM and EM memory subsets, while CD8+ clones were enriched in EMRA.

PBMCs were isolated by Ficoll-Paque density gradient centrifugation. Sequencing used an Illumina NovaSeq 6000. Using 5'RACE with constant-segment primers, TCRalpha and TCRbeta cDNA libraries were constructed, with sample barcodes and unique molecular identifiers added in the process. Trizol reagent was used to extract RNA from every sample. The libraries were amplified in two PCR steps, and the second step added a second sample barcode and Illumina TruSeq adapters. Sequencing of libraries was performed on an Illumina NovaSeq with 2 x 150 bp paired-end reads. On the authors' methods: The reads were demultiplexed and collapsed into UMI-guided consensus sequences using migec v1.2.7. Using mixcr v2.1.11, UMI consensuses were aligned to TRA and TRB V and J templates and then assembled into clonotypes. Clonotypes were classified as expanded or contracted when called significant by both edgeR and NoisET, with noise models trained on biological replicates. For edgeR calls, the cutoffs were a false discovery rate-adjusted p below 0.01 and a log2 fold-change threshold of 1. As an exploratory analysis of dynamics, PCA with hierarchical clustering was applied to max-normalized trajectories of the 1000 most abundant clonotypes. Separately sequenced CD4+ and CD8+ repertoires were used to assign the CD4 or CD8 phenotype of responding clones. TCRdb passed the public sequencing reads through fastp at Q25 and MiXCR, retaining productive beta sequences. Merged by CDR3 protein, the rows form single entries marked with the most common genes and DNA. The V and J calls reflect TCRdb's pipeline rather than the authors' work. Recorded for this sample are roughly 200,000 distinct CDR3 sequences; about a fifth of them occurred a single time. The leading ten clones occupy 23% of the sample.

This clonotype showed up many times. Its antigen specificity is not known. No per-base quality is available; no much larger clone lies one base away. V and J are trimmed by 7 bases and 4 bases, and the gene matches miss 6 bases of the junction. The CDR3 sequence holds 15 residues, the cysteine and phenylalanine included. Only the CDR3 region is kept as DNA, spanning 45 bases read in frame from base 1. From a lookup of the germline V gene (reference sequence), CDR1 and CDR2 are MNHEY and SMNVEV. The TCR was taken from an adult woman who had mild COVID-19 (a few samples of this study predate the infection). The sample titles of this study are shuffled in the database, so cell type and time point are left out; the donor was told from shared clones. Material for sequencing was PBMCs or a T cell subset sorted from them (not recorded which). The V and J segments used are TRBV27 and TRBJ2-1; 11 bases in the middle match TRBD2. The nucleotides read TGTGCCAGCATCCGGACTAGCGGGTTATACAATGAGCAGTTCTTC. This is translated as CASIRTSGLYNEQFF.